These 26 T cell receptor beta chains share one sample of origin, sequenced in a study of chemoradiotherapy in HPV16-positive cancers. Libraries were prepared by immunoSEQ multiplex PCR; TCRdb keeps only in-frame clonotypes and omits some of them. This repertoire shows approximately 9,400 clones, roughly nine tenths found once; its top ten account for less than 4%. This specimen was blood, taken from a patient who underwent chemoradiotherapy. These receptors all stem from a human donor with HPV-associated anogenital cancer.

This clone appeared once. The chain combines TRBV28 with TRBJ2-5; D possibly corresponds to TRBD2 (6 bases). Trimming pared 6 bases from V and 5 bases from J, leaving 16 bases between. Germline V gene lookup returns CDR1 MDHEN and CDR2 SYDVKM. This CDR3 has 14 amino acids. The CDR3 reads CASSGTSPPETQYF. The CDR3 DNA is TGTGCCAGCAGCGGAACTAGCCCCCCGGAGACCCAGTACTTC.

This chain connects TRBV10-1 to TRBJ1-1; a possible D gene is TRBD1 (5 bases). CDR1 and CDR2 from the germline V gene are WNHNN and SYGVQD (reference sequence). Trimming stripped 6 bases from V and 1 base from J, with 12 bases between. The CDR3 covers 14 residues. The CDR3 loop reads CASSNHGANTEAFF. CDR3 bases: TGCGCCAGCAGCAATCATGGGGCGAACACTGAAGCTTTCTTT.

The rearrangement links TRBV18 to TRBJ2-3; D is unresolved. V dropped 2 bases and J dropped 4 bases, with 4 bases sitting between them. This CDR3 comprises 12 residues. Germline V gene lookup returns CDR1 KGHSH and CDR2 LQKENI. Written as DNA, the CDR3 is TGTGCCAGCTCACCAGCTGCAGATACGCAGTATTTT. Protein product: CASSPAADTQYF.

This rearrangement joins TRBV11-2 to TRBJ2-7; D may be TRBD1 (6 bases). The germline gives CDR1 SGHAT, CDR2 FQNNGV. This CDR3 has 12 residues. V lost 4 bases and J lost 6, with 10 bases in between. The CDR3 bases are TGTGCCAGCAGCTCGGACAGTAGCGAGCAGTACTTC. It is translated as CASSSDSSEQYF.

As for this clone: Other nucleotide sequences from this sample produce the same CDR3. The chain uses TRBV5-8 and TRBJ1-1, with D possibly TRBD1 on 6 matching bases. Germline loops: CDR1 SGHTS, CDR2 YDEGEE. V was trimmed by 10 bases and J by 0 bases, leaving 13 bases between them. The CDR3 loop spans 13 amino acids. Written as DNA, the CDR3 is TGTGCCGGAGGGGGGGGGTTGAACACTGAAGCTTTCTTT. Amino acids: CAGGGGLNTEAFF.

V and J are TRBV14 and TRBJ2-7; unclear D gene. The V end lost 4 bases, the J end lost 6 bases, and 22 bases lay between the germline ends. Germline loops: CDR1 SGHDN, CDR2 FVKESK. The CDR3 is made up of 16 amino acids. CDR3 region: CASSPFVPLGISEQYF. The CDR3, as DNA: TGTGCCAGCAGCCCTTTCGTTCCCCTGGGAATCTCCGAGCAGTACTTC.

The chain combines TRBV5-6 with TRBJ2-5, with D perhaps TRBD1 (5 bases). V was shortened by 1 base and J by 2 bases, with 9 bases between the two germline ends. The CDR3 totals 14 residues. The germline CDR1 and CDR2 sequences are SGHDT and YYEEEE. Written as DNA, the CDR3 is TGTGCCAGCAGCTTGCCCGACAGTCAAGAGACCCAGTACTTC. Amino acids: CASSLPDSQETQYF.

V is TRBV18 and J is TRBJ1-3; unclear D gene. Germline assignment: CDR1 KGHSH and CDR2 LQKENI. Trimming took 1 base from V and 3 from J, leaving 7 bases between them. CDR3 size: 14 residues. For the CDR3, the DNA is TGTGCCAGCTCACCACAGGGAGTTGGAAACACCATATATTTT. Its protein product is CASSPQGVGNTIYF. Combining the CDR3 with reference TRBV18 and TRBJ1-3 gives the whole variable domain NAGVMQNPRHLVRRRGQEARLRCSPMKGHSHVYWYRQLPEEGLKFMVYLQKENIIDESGMPKERFSAEFPKEGPSILRIQQVVRGDSAAYFCASSPQGVGNTIYFGEGSWLTVV.

V is TRBV11-2 and J is TRBJ2-5; TRBD1 matches at 7 bases. Germline V gives CDR1 SGHAT, CDR2 FQNNGV. The trim removed 5 bases at V and 5 bases at J, leaving 5 bases unmatched. This CDR3 has 13 amino acids. This chain's CDR3 is CASSRDREETQYF. DNA of the CDR3: TGTGCCAGCAGCCGGGACAGAGAGGAGACCCAGTACTTC.

The CDR3, as DNA: TGTGCCAGCAGCTTAGGTTTCAGGGACCCCGGCACAGATACGCAGTATTTT. Residues: CASSLGFRDPGTDTQYF. V is TRBV11-2 and J is TRBJ2-3, with D perhaps assigned TRBD1 or TRBD2 (5 bases each). V was trimmed by 1 base and J by 1 base, leaving 15 bases between them. The CDR3 has 17 amino acids. Per germline, CDR1 SGHAT and CDR2 FQNNGV.

V gene TRBV9 combines with J gene TRBJ2-5, with TRBD2 matching over 7 bases. The CDR3 covers 13 residues. CDR1 is SGDLS and CDR2 is YYNGEE in the germline V gene. Trimming cost V 2 bases and J 5 bases; bases outside gene matches: 3. The CDR3 DNA follows: TGTGCCAGCAGCGTTATTAGCGGGGAGACCCAGTACTTC. Translating it yields CASSVISGETQYF.

This chain links TRBV6-1 with TRBJ2-7, with 7 bases aligning to TRBD2. Looked up from germline, CDR1 is MNHNS and CDR2 is SASEGT. V shed 2 bases and J 5 bases; nucleotides not matched to a gene: 0. CDR3 size: 12 residues. The CDR3 sequence is CASSERGDEQYF. CDR3 nucleotide sequence: TGTGCCAGCAGTGAACGGGGGGACGAGCAGTACTTC.

The rearrangement uses TRBV4-1 and TRBJ2-1; 12 positions agree with TRBD2. The CDR3 sequence is 16 residues long. Trimming at V came to 6 bases and at J to 8 bases, leaving 11 bases not matched to a gene. Germline CDR1 and CDR2: MGHRA and YSYEKL. The CDR3 sequence is CASRGPTSGGSYEQFF. CDR3 in DNA: TGCGCCAGCAGAGGCCCGACTAGCGGGGGATCTTATGAGCAGTTCTTC.

V and J are TRBV4-2 and TRBJ1-2, with TRBD1 matching over 7 bases. Germline values: CDR1 LGHNA, CDR2 YNFKEQ. Trimming removed 5 bases from V and 9 bases from J; junction bases left unmatched: 15. The CDR3 length is 15 residues. The CDR3 DNA reads as TGTGCCAGCAGCGCCACCGACAGGGTGTCTATGCGCTACACCTTC. This sequence encodes CASSATDRVSMRYTF.

This chain uses TRBV4-1 with TRBJ2-3; 9 nucleotides align to TRBD2. CDR1 MGHRA and CDR2 YSYEKL come from the germline V gene. V was pared by 2 bases and J by 4 bases, with 4 bases of the junction left unmatched. There are 15 residues in the CDR3. Here the CDR3 reads CASSQLGLAPDTQYF. The CDR3 nucleotides read TGCGCCAGCAGCCAACTCGGACTAGCGCCAGATACGCAGTATTTT.

This clone occurred once. The rearrangement links TRBV19 to TRBJ1-4; no clear D. CDR1 and CDR2 from the germline V gene are LNHDA and SQIVND (reference sequence). The CDR3 is 14 residues long. The V end was cut by 3 bases, the J end by 0 bases, with 5 bases between. The CDR3 sequence: CASSISATNEKLFF. The CDR3 nucleotides read TGTGCCAGTAGTATTTCAGCAACTAATGAAAAACTGTTTTTT. Filled out from reference TRBV19 and TRBJ1-4, the complete variable domain reads DGGITQSPKYLFRKEGQNVTLSCEQNLNHDAMYWYRQDPGQGLRLIYYSQIVNDFQKGDIAEGYSVSREKKESFPLTVTSAQKNPTAFYLCASSISATNEKLFFGSGTQLSVL.

This chain uses TRBV10-3 with TRBJ2-2; D might be TRBD2 (5 bases). Germline values: CDR1 ENHRY, CDR2 SYGVKD. The V gene lost 6 bases and the J gene lost 4 bases, with 18 bases spanning the gap. The CDR3 runs to 16 residues. The CDR3: CAISTPGGHFTGELFF. CDR3 nucleotides: TGTGCCATCAGCACACCCGGCGGGCATTTCACCGGGGAGCTGTTTTTT.

The chain links TRBV29-1 to TRBJ1-4, with D possibly TRBD1 on 6 matching bases. This CDR3 has 13 residues. Trimming pared 3 bases from V and 8 bases from J, leaving 13 bases between. CDR1 and CDR2 from the germline V gene are SQVTM and ANQGSEA. CDR3 residues: CSVDQGRGEKLFF. In nucleotides, the CDR3 is TGCAGCGTTGACCAGGGGAGAGGGGAAAAACTGTTTTTT.

The chain uses TRBV5-1 and TRBJ2-1; no clear D. CDR1 and CDR2 (germline): SGHRS, YFSETQ. The length of the CDR3 is 13 residues. V lost 1 base, J lost 6 bases, and 8 bases lay in between. The CDR3, as DNA: TGCGCCAGCAGCTTGAATGTTGCCAATGAGCAGTTCTTC. It is translated as CASSLNVANEQFF. The whole variable domain, remainder taken from reference TRBV5-1 and TRBJ2-1, is KAGVTQTPRYLIKTRGQQVTLSCSPISGHRSVSWYQQTPGQGLQFLFEYFSETQRNKGNFPGRFSGRQFSNSRSEMNVSTLELGDSALYLCASSLNVANEQFFGPGTRLTVL.

CDR3 DNA: TGTGCCAGCTCCCCTGGACAGTTTAATCAGCCCCAGCATTTT. Encoded protein: CASSPGQFNQPQHF. The chain links TRBV18 to TRBJ1-5; a weak D match, TRBD1 (6 bases). The CDR3 runs 14 residues. Germline lookup yields CDR1 KGHSH and CDR2 LQKENI. Trimming removed 6 bases at V and 4 bases at J, with 13 bases between.

The V and J genes are TRBV27 and TRBJ2-6; D gene ambiguous. V was trimmed by 5 bases and J by 5 bases, leaving 10 bases between them. CDR3 length: 14 amino acids. Germline V gene sequence: CDR1 MNHEY, CDR2 SMNVEV (reference sequence). The CDR3 reads CASSPSLRANVLTF. The CDR3 DNA reads TGTGCCAGCAGTCCCTCTCTTCGGGCCAACGTCCTGACTTTC.

This clone came up once. The J gene is TRBJ2-3, the V gene TRBV19; 11 nucleotides agree with TRBD2. The CDR3 spans 16 residues. The V gene's germline CDR1 is LNHDA and CDR2 SQIVND (reference sequence). Losses at the gene ends were 5 bases for V and 3 bases for J; bases not matched to a gene: 7. The DNA of the CDR3 is TGTGCCAGTAGTCCCACTCTAGCGGGGGGAACAGATACGCAGTATTTT. Translating gives CASSPTLAGGTDTQYF.

The V call is TRBV29-1, the J call TRBJ2-7; D gene uncertain. This CDR3 spans 12 amino acids. Germline-derived CDR1 and CDR2 are SQVTM and ANQGSEA. With 5 bases removed from V and 6 bases from J, the gap between germline ends came to 14 bases. The CDR3 spells CSVLIRRAEQYF. DNA of the CDR3: TGCAGCGTTCTCATCCGACGCGCCGAGCAGTACTTC.

The V call is TRBV12-2, the J call TRBJ2-7; the D segment call TRBD2 is taken from the table without a DNA check. TRBV12-2 is a pseudogene locus. The CDR3 contains 20 residues. Here the CDR3 reads CASHPRTGVLYTSGRYEQYF. CDR3 coding DNA: TGTGCAAGTCACCCTAGGACAGGAGTTTTATATACTAGCGGCCGCTACGAGCAGTACTTC.

The chain joins TRBV19 to TRBJ2-3, with D unresolved. V was clipped by 3 bases and J by 12 bases, with 19 bases between them. Germline assignment: CDR1 LNHDA and CDR2 SQIVND (reference sequence). This CDR3 is 14 amino acids long. The CDR3 spells CASSIATSGSSQYF. DNA of the CDR3: TGTGCCAGTAGTATCGCAACGTCGGGTTCCTCCCAGTATTTT.

This chain connects TRBV11-2 to TRBJ2-7; 7 nucleotides line up with TRBD2. The CDR3 has 14 amino acids. Trimming removed 6 bases from V and 0 bases from J; junction bases left unmatched: 5. CDR1 is SGHAT and CDR2 is FQNNGV in the germline V gene. CDR3 amino acids: CASSPGGHSYEQYF. CDR3 DNA sequence: TGTGCCAGCAGTCCGGGAGGACACTCCTACGAGCAGTACTTC.